The 9 T cell receptor beta chains given below trace back to one sample, sequenced in a study of T cell repertoires in cytomegalovirus infection. One entry per CDR3 protein results from TCRdb running MiXCR on the reads. The table has roughly 200,000 distinct CDR3 sequences, 17% seen once. Sequencing was performed on CD8+ T cells from PBMCs. These receptors were collected from a human donor in good health (CMV status not recorded). Some clones in this sample may be carry-over from other donors' samples.

This chain connects TRBV7-2 to TRBJ2-7; maybe TRBD2 (7 bases). This CDR3 spans 15 amino acids. V gave up 4 bases and J gave up 3 bases, with 16 bases separating them. Germline CDR1 is SGHTA and CDR2 is FQGNSA. The DNA of the CDR3 is TGTGCCAGCAGCTCCAGCGGGACACCTTTCTACGAGCAGTACTTC. This translates into CASSSSGTPFYEQYF.

V gene TRBV28 combines with J gene TRBJ2-7; 8 bases align to TRBD1. The CDR3 consists of 15 residues. Germline lookup yields CDR1 MDHEN and CDR2 SYDVKM. V lost 1 base, J lost 1 base, and 3 bases stayed unmatched. In nucleotides, the CDR3 is TGTGCCAGCAGTTTATTACGGGACAGGTCCTACGAGCAGTACTTC. It codes for CASSLLRDRSYEQYF.

In its sample, this clonotype was seen many times. The rearrangement joins TRBV7-2 to TRBJ2-7, with D tentatively TRBD1 or TRBD2 (7 bases each). CDR1 and CDR2 (germline): SGHTA, FQGNSA. V shed 5 bases and J shed 9 bases, with 11 bases lying between them. CDR3 length: 11 amino acids. In DNA, the CDR3 is TGTGCCAGCAGCCCAGGGGGGGTGCAGTACTTC. Its protein is CASSPGGVQYF.

J is TRBJ2-7 and V is TRBV6-5, with D uncertain. The CDR3 covers 15 residues. Germline CDR1 MNHEY, CDR2 SVGAGI. The V end lost 7 bases, the J end lost 0 bases, and 16 bases lay between the germline ends. CDR3 nucleotide sequence: TGTGCCAGCATGCTTACTGGCCGGAGCTCCTACGAGCAGTACTTC. As protein: CASMLTGRSSYEQYF.

This chain links TRBV24-1 with TRBJ1-5; 8 bases map to TRBD1. The CDR3 sequence is 16 residues long. Germline CDR1 KGHDR, CDR2 SFDVKD. Trimming removed 5 bases from V and 5 bases from J; junction bases left unmatched: 10. The CDR3 spells CATSVGRGLGYQPQHF. The CDR3, as DNA: TGTGCCACCAGTGTCGGCAGGGGGCTTGGTTATCAGCCCCAGCATTTT.

This chain links TRBV2 with TRBJ1-2; no definite D call. The V and J ends lost 1 base and 2 bases respectively, with 2 bases between them. The length of the CDR3 is 12 residues. Germline V gives CDR1 SNHLY, CDR2 FYNNEI. CDR3 sequence (DNA): TGTGCCAGCAGTGAAGGGAACTATGGCTACACCTTC. It translates to CASSEGNYGYTF. Full variable domain (rest looked up from reference TRBV2 and TRBJ1-2): EPEVTQTPSHQVTQMGQEVILRCVPISNHLYFYWYRQILGQKVEFLVSFYNNEISEKSEIFDDQFSVERPDGSNFTLKIRSTKLEDSAMYFCASSEGNYGYTFGSGTRLTVV.

As regards this clonotype: Sequence at one end of the junction differs from germline and may be a read error. The V call is TRBV7-9, the J call TRBJ1-1, with a possible D match to TRBD1 (5 bases). This CDR3 contains 13 residues. Germline V gene sequence: CDR1 SEHNR, CDR2 FQNEAQ (reference sequence). The CDR3 DNA is TGTGCCAGCAGCTTAGGCCAGGACACTGAAGCTATCTTT. It encodes CASSLGQDTEAIF.

The J gene is TRBJ2-7, the V gene TRBV12-3 or TRBV12-4, with D possibly matching TRBD2 (5 bases). The V end lost 6 bases, the J end lost 3 bases, and 15 bases lay between the germline ends. This CDR3 comprises 14 residues. CDR3 nucleotides: TGTGCCAGCAGCGGACTGCCAGCGGTCTACGAGCAGTACTTC. Protein: CASSGLPAVYEQYF.

This clonotype was seen a handful of times. The rearrangement uses TRBV14 and TRBJ2-1, with unresolved D. Trimming removed 0 bases at V and 8 bases at J, with 11 bases between. The V gene's germline CDR1 is SGHDN and CDR2 FVKESK. The CDR3 is 14 residues long. CDR3 coding DNA: TGTGCCAGCAGCCAAGAGCGGCTCGGAGATGAGCAGTTCTTC. Protein product: CASSQERLGDEQFF.